The table lists the clone carrying this TCR beta chain with many counts. Its antigen is not identified. The V and J ends lost 1 base and 3 bases respectively, with 10 bases between them. This CDR3 has 14 amino acids. Germline values: CDR1 MNHNS, CDR2 SASEGT. The entry originates in a study of blood T cells in healthy people across ages. General observations from the study: What prevented conclusive comparison of naive and antigen-experienced cells was that PBMCs were unsorted. More naive CD4+ cells and higher diversity marked long-lived donors relative to aged donors. Per-million-T-cell TCR beta diversity fell roughly linearly with age.

Sample-barcoded 5' priming and a J-beta primer mix drove a second PCR of roughly 6 to 12 cycles. TCRdb reanalysed the 5' RACE reads using MiXCR and keeps one entry per CDR3 protein. This sample has 650,000 to 800,000 distinct CDR3 sequences; around two fifths occur once, and the top ten carry 15% to 25%. There were at least 6 micrograms of total RNA extracted from every sample. The V call is TRBV6-1, the J call TRBJ2-7; unclear D gene. Material: blood. The origin of this receptor is a man aged 55 to 69 in good health. The CDR3 nucleotides read TGTGCCAGCAGTGAAGGGACGGGTGGCTACGAGCAGTACTTC. It specifies CASSEGTGGYEQYF.